What follows describes a single T cell receptor (beta chain). This clonotype has more than one count but fewer than ten. The clone's antigen remains unknown. No much larger clone is present one base from it, and per-base qualities are unavailable. Instrument on record: Illumina HiSeq 1500. TCRdb itself trimmed the public reads at Q25 with fastp, ran MiXCR and retained productive beta chains. Each entry is one CDR3 protein sequence, shown with its most common DNA and genes. The sample yields just over 450,000 distinct CDR3 sequences; roughly 43% were counted once. Clones ranked in the top ten supply about 45% of the sample. From the cysteine up to the phenylalanine, the CDR3 has a length of 18 residues. This entry keeps only the CDR3 DNA: 54 bases, framed from base 1. A distance of 17 bases separates the germline ends of V and J, which lose 4 bases and 1 base respectively. Looking up the germline V gene yields CDR1 MNHNS and CDR2 SASEGT.

The sample comes from a study of T cell repertoires in cytomegalovirus infection (dated by TCRdb to the late 2010s). In terms of the full investigation: Alongside well-studied HLA-B-restricted epitopes, the peptide stimulations were aimed at recently identified HLA-C-restricted CMV epitopes, whose presentation resists viral immunomodulation. Donor HLA type was relevant to the analysis, because carriage of CMV infection together with the matching HLA type was indicated by public TCR beta signatures.

In the paper's terms, the treatment or condition label means: in vitro stimulation with specific CMV peptide epitopes to enrich CMV-specific T cells. Findings and caveats that apply to the study as a whole: In both this cohort and an independent cohort of 350 to 400 donors, the cumulative frequency of public TCR beta family members distinguished carriers of CMV infection plus the relevant HLA type. The ex vivo response was dominated by HLA-C-restricted CMV-specific TCR beta clonotypes, and the single most frequent clonotype in two of eight donors was supplied by these HLA-C-restricted clonotypes.

The sequence links TRBV6-1 to TRBJ2-6; no confident D gene assignment can be made. The TCR comes from a human donor in good health (CMV status not recorded). Some clones in this sample may be carry-over from other donors' samples. This sample comprised cultured PBMCs, obtained from culture after CMV antigen stimulation. The CDR3 reads as follows: CASSGRPRSRSGANVLTF. The nucleotide sequence reads TGTGCCAGCAGTGGACGACCCCGAAGCCGGTCTGGGGCCAACGTCCTGACTTTC.